A selection of T cell receptor beta chains follows, all from one sample in a study of blood T cell repertoires in COVID-19. Sequencing was performed with immunoSEQ multiplex PCR; in TCRdb, only in-frame clones are kept and a portion is missing. The top ten clones hold 30% to 40% of a sample with 30,000 to 40,000 clones, more than 70% of them seen once. The sample consisted of peripheral blood. These receptors were taken from a man aged 65 to 85 with active COVID-19. The CDR3 runs from the conserved cysteine through the conserved F or W. A D gene is named only where the DNA matches it firmly. The size entry is marked missing in some rows and otherwise reads once, few, many or a size class.

clone size	V gene	D gene	J gene	CDR3 protein	CDR3 DNA
-	TRBV5-6	-	TRBJ2-3	CASSRGLSTDTQYF	TGTGCCAGCAGCCGCGGACTAAGCACAGATACGCAGTATTTT
-	TRBV30	TRBD1	TRBJ2-7	CAWSVLQGAHEQYF	TGTGCCTGGAGTGTATTGCAGGGGGCCCACGAGCAGTACTTC
once	TRBV7-9	TRBD1	TRBJ1-4	CASSTAGTGGSTNEKLFF	TGTGCCAGCAGCACCGCCGGGACAGGGGGGTCGACTAATGAAAAACTGTTTTTT
-	TRBV6-2/TRBV6-3	-	TRBJ1-2	CASSYVSVQGYGYTF	TGTGCCAGCAGTTACGTTTCCGTACAGGGTTATGGCTACACCTTC
-	TRBV18	-	TRBJ1-5	CASSKGQGFDQPQHF	TGTGCCAGCTCTAAAGGGCAGGGGTTTGACCAGCCCCAGCATTTT
few	TRBV7-2	-	TRBJ1-3	CASSLAGGAGNTIYF	TGTGCCAGCAGCTTAGCGGGGGGTGCTGGAAACACCATATATTTT
-	TRBV9	TRBD1	TRBJ1-1	CASSPGDSQNTEAFF	TGTGCCAGCAGCCCCGGGGACAGCCAGAACACTGAAGCTTTCTTT
-	TRBV6-4	TRBD1	TRBJ1-5	CASNDGTGWRQPQHF	TGTGCCAGCAACGACGGGACAGGGTGGCGTCAGCCCCAGCATTTT
-	TRBV30	-	TRBJ2-5	CAWSVWGQGGPETQYF	TGTGCCTGGAGTGTATGGGGTCAGGGCGGTCCGGAGACCCAGTACTTC
-	TRBV28	TRBD2	TRBJ2-1	CASSLIAGGPDEQFF	TGTGCCAGCAGTTTAATAGCGGGAGGGCCGGATGAGCAGTTCTTC
-	TRBV5-1	-	TRBJ1-1	CASSLGTVNTEAFF	TGCGCCAGCAGCTTGGGTACGGTGAACACTGAAGCTTTCTTT
-	TRBV7-9	TRBD1	TRBJ2-3	CASSAPTGGTDTQYF	TGTGCCAGCAGCGCCCCCACAGGGGGCACAGATACGCAGTATTTT
-	TRBV28	-	TRBJ2-7	CASTPEGTSYEQYF	TGTGCCAGCACTCCCGAGGGCACTTCCTACGAGCAGTACTTC
-	TRBV15	-	TRBJ2-5	CATSRGPSSRETQYF	TGTGCCACCAGCAGAGGGCCTAGTTCACGAGAGACCCAGTACTTC
once	TRBV19	TRBD1	TRBJ1-4	CASSLLPGQGALLNEKLFF	TGTGCCAGTAGCCTCCTTCCGGGACAGGGGGCGCTTCTTAATGAAAAACTGTTTTTT
-	TRBV5-1	TRBD1	TRBJ1-2	CASSLTAGTDYGYTF	TGCGCCAGCAGCCTAACCGCCGGGACAGACTATGGCTACACCTTC
-	TRBV3-1/TRBV3-2	-	TRBJ2-1	CASSQGAHNEQFF	TGTGCCAGCAGCCAAGGGGCTCACAATGAGCAGTTCTTC
-	TRBV6-4	-	TRBJ2-3	CASSDRAGTTDTQYF	TGTGCCAGCAGTGACAGGGCGGGAACCACAGATACGCAGTATTTT
-	TRBV18	TRBD1	TRBJ2-2	CASSTGTANTGELFF	TGTGCCAGCTCAACCGGGACAGCGAACACCGGGGAGCTGTTTTTT
-	TRBV20-1	TRBD1	TRBJ2-3	CSASWGQRADTQYF	TGCAGTGCTAGTTGGGGACAGAGGGCAGATACGCAGTATTTT
-	TRBV19	-	TRBJ2-1	CASSITTGLYNEQFF	TGTGCCAGTAGTATAACAACAGGTTTATACAATGAGCAGTTCTTC